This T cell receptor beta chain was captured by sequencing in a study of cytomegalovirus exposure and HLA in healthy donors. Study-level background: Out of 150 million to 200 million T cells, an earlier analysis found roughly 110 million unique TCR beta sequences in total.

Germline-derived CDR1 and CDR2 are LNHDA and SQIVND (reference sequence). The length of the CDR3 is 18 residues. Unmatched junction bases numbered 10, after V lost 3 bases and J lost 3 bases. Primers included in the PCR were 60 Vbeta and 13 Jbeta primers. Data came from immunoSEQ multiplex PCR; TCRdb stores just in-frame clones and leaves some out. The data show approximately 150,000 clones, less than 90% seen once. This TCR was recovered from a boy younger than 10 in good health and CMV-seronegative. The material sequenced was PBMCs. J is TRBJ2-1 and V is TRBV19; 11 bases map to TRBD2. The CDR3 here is CASSIRLAGPLNYNEQFF. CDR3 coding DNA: TGTGCCAGTAGTATTAGACTAGCGGGACCCTTGAACTACAATGAGCAGTTCTTC.